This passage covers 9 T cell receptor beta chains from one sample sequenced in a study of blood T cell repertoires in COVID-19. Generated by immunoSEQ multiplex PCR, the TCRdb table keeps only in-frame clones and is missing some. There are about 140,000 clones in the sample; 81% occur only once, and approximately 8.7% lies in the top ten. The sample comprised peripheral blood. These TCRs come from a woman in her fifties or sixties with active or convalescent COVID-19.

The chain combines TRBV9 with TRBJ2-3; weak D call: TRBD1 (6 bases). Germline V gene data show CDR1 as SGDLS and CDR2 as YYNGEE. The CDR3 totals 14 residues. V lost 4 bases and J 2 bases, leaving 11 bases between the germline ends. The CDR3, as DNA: TGTGCCAGCAGCCCTGGACAGATCACAGATACGCAGTATTTT. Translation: CASSPGQITDTQYF.

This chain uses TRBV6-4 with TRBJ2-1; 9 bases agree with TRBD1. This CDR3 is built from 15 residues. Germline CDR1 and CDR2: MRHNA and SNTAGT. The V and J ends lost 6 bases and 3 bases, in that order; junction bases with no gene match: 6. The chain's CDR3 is CASRRQGEGYNEQFF. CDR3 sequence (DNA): TGTGCCAGCAGGCGACAGGGGGAAGGCTACAATGAGCAGTTCTTC.

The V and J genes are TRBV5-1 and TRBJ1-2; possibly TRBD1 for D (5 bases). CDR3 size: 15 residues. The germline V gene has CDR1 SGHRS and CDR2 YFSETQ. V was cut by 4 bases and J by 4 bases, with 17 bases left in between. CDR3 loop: CASSPLGGDSYGYTF. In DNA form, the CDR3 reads TGCGCCAGCAGCCCGCTGGGGGGGGACTCCTATGGCTACACCTTC.

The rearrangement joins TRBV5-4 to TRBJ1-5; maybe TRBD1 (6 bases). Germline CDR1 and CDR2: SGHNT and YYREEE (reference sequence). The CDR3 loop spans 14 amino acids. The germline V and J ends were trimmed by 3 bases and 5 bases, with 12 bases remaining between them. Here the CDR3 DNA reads TGTGCCAGCAGCTCCGGGGGGCGCGATCAGCCCCAGCATTTT. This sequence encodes CASSSGGRDQPQHF.

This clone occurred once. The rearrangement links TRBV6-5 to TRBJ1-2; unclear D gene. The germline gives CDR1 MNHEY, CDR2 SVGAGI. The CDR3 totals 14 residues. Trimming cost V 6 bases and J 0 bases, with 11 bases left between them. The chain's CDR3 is CASRLDGTNYGYTF. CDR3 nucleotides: TGTGCCAGCAGACTAGACGGAACTAACTATGGCTACACCTTC.

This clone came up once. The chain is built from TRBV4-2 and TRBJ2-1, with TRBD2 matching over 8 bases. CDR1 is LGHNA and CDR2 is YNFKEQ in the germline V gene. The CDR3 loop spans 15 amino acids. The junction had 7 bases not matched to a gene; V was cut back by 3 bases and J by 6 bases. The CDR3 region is CASSQRSGTFNEQFF. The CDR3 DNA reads TGTGCCAGCAGCCAGCGTAGCGGGACCTTCAATGAGCAGTTCTTC.

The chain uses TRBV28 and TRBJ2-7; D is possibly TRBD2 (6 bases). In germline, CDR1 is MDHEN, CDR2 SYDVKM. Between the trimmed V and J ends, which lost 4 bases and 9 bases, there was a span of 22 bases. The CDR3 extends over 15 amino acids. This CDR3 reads CASSSLGEAGFGQYF. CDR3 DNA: TGTGCCAGCAGTTCCCTAGGGGAGGCGGGGTTCGGGCAGTACTTC.

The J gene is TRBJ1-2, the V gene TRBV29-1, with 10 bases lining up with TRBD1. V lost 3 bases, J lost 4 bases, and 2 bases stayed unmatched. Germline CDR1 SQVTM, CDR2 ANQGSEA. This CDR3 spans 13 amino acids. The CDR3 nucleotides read TGCAGCGTTGATAGGACAGGGGGCTATGGCTACACCTTC. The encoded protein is CSVDRTGGYGYTF.

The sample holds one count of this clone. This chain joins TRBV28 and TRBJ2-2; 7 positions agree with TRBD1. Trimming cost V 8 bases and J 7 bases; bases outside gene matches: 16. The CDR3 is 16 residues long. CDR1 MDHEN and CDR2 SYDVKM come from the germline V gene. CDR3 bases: TGTGCCAGCCTGCAAACTCACCGACAGGGCCTCGGGGAGCTGTTTTTT. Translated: CASLQTHRQGLGELFF.